This T cell receptor beta chain was recorded in a study of T cell responses to AZD1222 COVID-19 vaccine (dated by TCRdb to the early 2020s). In the study overall: AZD1222 recipients whose second dose came at about 4 weeks and those whose second dose came at about 12 weeks were combined into one group, since spike-specific TCR depth and breadth did not differ between the two schedules. A total of 233 trial participants underwent TCR sequencing, of whom about 200 had received two doses of AZD1222 and roughly 26 had received two doses of the MenACWY control vaccine. Enrollment into the trials was organized by age into subgroups of 18-55, 56-69 and 70-plus years, and those subgroups contained roughly 160, 29 and 62 TCR-sequenced participants, respectively. The paper as a whole reports these results and caveats: Reportedly, almost half of the unique spike-specific TCRs recognized epitopes lying outside the regions that are mutated in the B.1.351 and B.1.1.7 variants. Participants were mostly white British and included more females than males, and it was suggested by the authors that clonal diversity may have been underestimated. Because no day 14 peak-response samples were available, repertoires were characterized only after the peak T cell response. CD4 TCRs associated with the vaccine covered the entire spike protein, and the dominant responses were in regions 160-218 and 743-854. Conclusions about previously exposed vaccinees are limited because only six or seven AZD1222 recipients were SARS-CoV-2 seropositive at baseline. After two AZD1222 doses, spike-specific TCR breadth and depth were significantly higher than at day 0 and than in MenACWY recipients. The 56-69-year group was small, and its depth increase did not reach significance, likely because of low power.

The germline V end is reduced by 1 base and the J end by 1 base; junction bases left unmatched: 7. CDR1 and CDR2 were assigned from the germline V gene as MGHRA and YSYEKL. From the cysteine through the phenylalanine, the CDR3 covers 17 amino acids. The CDR3 DNA has 51 bases and is translated from base 1. Concerning this clone itself: Its antigen remains unidentified. Per-base qualities were not stored, and no clone one base away is much larger.

The sample's time point, from its label and the paper: baseline before first vaccination. Vaccinee samples came from UK trials COV001 and COV002, including a single-blind randomized controlled phase 2/3 trial of AZD1222 (ChAdOx1 nCoV-19) in healthy adults. Trial participant PBMC samples were collected at day 0 and day 28 after the second dose for TCRbeta chain sequencing. The CDR3 regions of human TCRbeta chains were analyzed by immunosequencing. As for the original processing: Repertoire TCRs were matched against a reference library of SARS-CoV-2-specific TCRs generated with the MIRA antigen-specificity platform. Breadth was defined as the fraction of unique TCRs that were SARS-CoV-2-associated, and depth was defined as the fraction of total T cells that were SARS-CoV-2-associated. Using the MIRA data, every spike-specific TCR was mapped to the spike region that the TCR reacted to and assigned to either a CD4 or a CD8 class. Log10-transformed breadth and depth values were compared by one-way ANOVA with Sidak's multiple comparisons tests. The source is immuneACCESS, and TCRdb retained only in-frame sequences with V and J called. Part of the clones is not carried over; for the studies checked, unresolved V genes explain less than half of this, and the remainder is unexplained. That table is the source of V, J and clone size, and D and trimming were worked out from the DNA. The table for this sample lists 120,000 or so clones; about 88% of them were counted only once. The ten largest clones take up 25% to 30% of the sample.

The material was peripheral blood, obtained on day 0 of AZD1222 vaccination. The TCR comes from an adult in good health. The chain employs TRBV4-1 and TRBJ1-3; the central 7 bases match TRBD1. The encoded CDR3 is CASSQGTGAPSGNTIYF. DNA sequence: TGCGCCAGCAGCCAAGGTACAGGGGCACCGTCTGGAAACACCATATATTTT.